A single sample gave rise to the 14 T cell receptor beta chains below, sequenced in a study of T cells in localized non-small cell lung cancer. Profiling relied on immunoSEQ multiplex PCR, and the TCRdb table lists in-frame clones only, not all of them. The sample contains approximately 64,000 clones, 90% of which appear only once. This material consisted of peripheral blood, taken before any cancer treatment. Receptors originate from a woman aged 35 to 70 with stage I lung adenocarcinoma.

This chain uses TRBV10-3 with TRBJ2-7, with a tentative D call TRBD2 (6 bases). The CDR3 contains 13 residues. V lost 6 bases and J 2 bases, leaving 11 bases between the germline ends. CDR1 is ENHRY, CDR2 SYGVKD, per germline. CDR3 sequence (DNA): TGTGCCATCAGGGATAGCGGTGCCTACGAGCAGTACTTC. Translating it yields CAIRDSGAYEQYF.

V is TRBV30 and J is TRBJ2-4; TRBD1 agrees at 9 bases. Trimming removed 1 base from V and 8 bases from J; junction bases left unmatched: 6. From germline, CDR1 is GTSNPN and CDR2 SVGIG (reference sequence). The CDR3 extends over 14 amino acids. The CDR3 here is CAWSAGQGEDIQYF. Written as DNA, the CDR3 is TGTGCCTGGAGTGCGGGACAGGGTGAAGACATTCAGTACTTC.

DNA of the CDR3: TGTGCCAGCAGCTTAGACACGCGAGCTGGGCGCAATCAGCCCCAGCATTTT. Amino acid sequence: CASSLDTRAGRNQPQHF. This rearrangement joins TRBV7-8 to TRBJ1-5; D remains unclear. This CDR3 is 17 amino acids long. CDR1 and CDR2 (germline): SGHVS, FQNEAQ. Trimming stripped 1 base from V and 2 bases from J, with 15 bases between.

The chain combines TRBV27 with TRBJ2-7, with 9 bases that match TRBD1. V trimming: 5 bases; J trimming: 6 bases; junction bases outside the gene matches: 14. This CDR3 spans 16 amino acids. The germline V gene has CDR1 MNHEY and CDR2 SMNVEV (reference sequence). CDR3 DNA: TGTGCCAGCAGTCCCCTGGTTCGGACAGGGGTTCTCGAGCAGTACTTC. Its protein product is CASSPLVRTGVLEQYF.

The rearrangement uses TRBV20-1 and TRBJ1-1; D unresolved. The CDR3 covers 11 residues. V was cut by 0 bases and J by 5 bases, with 4 bases left in between. In germline, CDR1 is DFQATT, CDR2 SNEGSKA (reference sequence). CDR3 sequence (DNA): TGCAGTGCTAGAGAAACGACTGAAGCTTTCTTT. It encodes CSARETTEAFF.

The V call is TRBV7-9, the J call TRBJ2-7, with a tentative D call TRBD1 (6 bases). The V and J ends lost 1 base and 2 bases respectively, with 12 bases between them. The CDR3 has 15 residues. CDR1 SEHNR and CDR2 FQNEAQ come from the germline V gene (reference sequence). CDR3 protein: CASSLVQGVTYEQYF. CDR3 DNA sequence: TGTGCCAGCAGCTTAGTACAGGGAGTTACCTACGAGCAGTACTTC.

The rearrangement links TRBV4-2 to TRBJ2-1; weak D call: TRBD2 (6 bases). The CDR3 totals 17 residues. V lost 0 bases and J lost 2, with 14 bases in between. Germline CDR1 LGHNA, CDR2 YNFKEQ. As DNA, the CDR3 is TGTGCCAGCAGCCAAGATTTAACTAGCCTCGCCTACAATGAGCAGTTCTTC. Its protein is CASSQDLTSLAYNEQFF.

CDR3 nucleotide sequence: TGTGCCAGCAGCTTGGCGGGGTTCGGCGAGCAGTACTTC. It translates to CASSLAGFGEQYF. The chain employs TRBV5-4 and TRBJ2-7; tentative D call: TRBD2 (5 bases). The V end was cut by 0 bases, the J end by 6 bases, with 10 bases between. From germline, CDR1 is SGHNT and CDR2 YYREEE (reference sequence). The CDR3 is 13 residues long.

The chain couples TRBV5-6 to TRBJ1-1; D unresolved. Deletions cut 1 base from V and 8 bases from J, with 12 bases between. There are 13 residues in the CDR3. Germline CDR1 is SGHDT and CDR2 is YYEEEE. CDR3 nucleotides: TGTGCCAGCAGCTTGTTATTTTCTGGGGAAGCTTTCTTT. It encodes CASSLLFSGEAFF.

Points on this clone: A read error may produce the germline difference seen at one junction end. The rearrangement joins TRBV5-1 to TRBJ1-1, with a tentative D call TRBD1 (5 bases). Germline-derived CDR1 and CDR2 are SGHRS and YFSETQ. The CDR3 spans 15 residues. Here the CDR3 reads CASTLGGRVNTEAFF. DNA of the CDR3: TGCGCCAGCACCTTGGGGGGTAGGGTGAACACTGAAGCTTTCTTT.

This clone was seen a few times. The gene calls are TRBV5-8 and TRBJ1-2, with 7 bases fitting TRBD1. Trimming took 2 bases from V and 1 from J; bases not matched to a gene: 8. CDR3 length: 16 amino acids. Per the germline V gene, CDR1 is SGHTS and CDR2 is YDEGEE. The CDR3 DNA reads as TGTGCCAGCAGCTTCGACAGGGCAACGTTTAACTATGGCTACACCTTC. This sequence encodes CASSFDRATFNYGYTF.

This CDR3 is CASSLSTKAYEQYF. As DNA, the CDR3 is TGTGCCAGCAGTTTAAGCACCAAGGCCTACGAGCAGTACTTC. This rearrangement joins TRBV28 to TRBJ2-7; D gene ambiguous. Germline assignment: CDR1 MDHEN and CDR2 SYDVKM. The V and J ends lost 2 bases and 2 bases respectively, with 10 bases between them. This CDR3 region has 14 residues. Full variable domain (outside the CDR3, taken from reference TRBV28 and TRBJ2-7): DVKVTQSSRYLVKRTGEKVFLECVQDMDHENMFWYRQDPGLGLRLIYFSYDVKMKEKGDIPEGYSVSREKKERFSLILESASTNQTSMYLCASSLSTKAYEQYFGPGTRLTVT.

The J gene is TRBJ2-6, the V gene TRBV19; 9 nucleotides line up with TRBD1. Germline assignment: CDR1 LNHDA and CDR2 SQIVND (reference sequence). The CDR3 is 21 residues long. V lost 5 bases, J lost 1 base, and 18 bases stayed unmatched. CDR3 sequence: CASSPGGSWTGERSGANVLTF. For the CDR3, the DNA is TGTGCCAGTAGTCCCGGGGGGAGCTGGACAGGGGAACGGTCTGGGGCCAACGTCCTGACTTTC.

V gene TRBV28 combines with J gene TRBJ2-7; 7 nucleotides agree with TRBD1. Losses at the gene ends were 6 bases for V and 3 bases for J; bases not matched to a gene: 5. This CDR3 contains 13 residues. CDR1 and CDR2 from the germline V gene are MDHEN and SYDVKM. The CDR3 coding sequence is TGTGCCAGCAGGTCGGGACAGAGCTACGAGCAGTACTTC. It yields the protein CASRSGQSYEQYF.